This T cell receptor beta chain was sequenced for a study of T cell responses to AZD1222 COVID-19 vaccine. General observations from the study: Two doses of AZD1222 preceded a rise in Spike-specific TCR breadth and depth. The study sampled repertoires only after the peak T cell response.

Libraries were prepared by immunoSEQ multiplex PCR; TCRdb keeps only in-frame clonotypes and omits some of them. The data contain some 80,000 clones, approximately 89% of them singletons. Per the germline V gene, CDR1 is SGHNT and CDR2 is YYREEE (reference sequence). The length of the CDR3 is 15 residues. Losses at the gene ends were 0 bases for V and 7 bases for J; bases not matched to a gene: 7. Turning to this clone: The antigen is unknown.

The receptor's source is an adult who received the MenACWY meningococcal vaccine as a control. This specimen was peripheral blood, taken 28 days after the second dose of the MenACWY control vaccine. This chain joins TRBV5-4 and TRBJ1-1; 9 bases map to TRBD1. CDR3: CASSLGGQGRNEAFF. The DNA of the CDR3 is TGTGCCAGCAGCTTGGGGGGACAGGGTCGGAATGAAGCTTTCTTT.